The 27 T cell receptor beta chains below come from one sample, sequenced in a study of CXCR3-negative and CXCR3-positive naive CD8 T cells. Whole-study results and caveats: Naive cells positive for CXCR3 carried more hydrophobic TRB CDR3s than CXCR3-negative ones.

cDNA libraries for TRB were generated by 5' RACE incorporating UMI labels. Reanalyzing the 5' RACE reads, TCRdb keeps one entry per CDR3 protein, without DNA. The listing contains approximately 59,000 distinct CDR3 sequences. Their recognized antigens are unknown. Sequenced: naive CXCR3+ CD8+ T cells from blood. Subset defined: CD45RO-CCR7+CD27+CD95- naive CD8+ T cells expressing CXCR3 (TNR3+). The receptors originated from a human donor in good health. Some clones in this sample may be carry-over from other donors' samples.

The V call is TRBV4-2, the J call TRBJ2-5; the D call from TCRdb, TRBD2, cannot be confirmed without DNA. CDR1 is LGHNA, CDR2 YNFKEQ, per germline. The CDR3 runs to 16 residues. The CDR3 sequence: CASSQTLAGAGETQYF.

This chain joins TRBV6-5 and TRBJ2-1; the TRBD1 assignment by TCRdb is unverifiable without DNA. Germline V gives CDR1 MNHEY, CDR2 SVGAGI. The CDR3 is 15 amino acids. CDR3 residues: CASRETGQGDNEQFF.

The chain has TRBV29-1 and TRBJ2-1; there is no DNA to check the TCRdb D call of TRBD1. CDR3 length: 14 amino acids. Germline loops: CDR1 SQVTM, CDR2 ANQGSEA. CDR3: CSAGLERGNNEQFF.

CDR3 amino acids: CASSLGTRGYTF. The V gene is TRBV7-9, the J gene TRBJ1-2. Looked up from germline, CDR1 is SEHNR and CDR2 is FQNEAQ (reference sequence). The CDR3 is 12 residues long.

V gene TRBV27 combines with J gene TRBJ2-5; TCRdb's D call of TRBD2 is untestable without DNA. The CDR3 extends over 17 amino acids. Germline V gene lookup returns CDR1 MNHEY and CDR2 SMNVEV (reference sequence). The CDR3 here is CASSLSFRQGGPETQYF.

CDR3 sequence: CASSQNSYPTLGISLHF. V and J are TRBV6-5 and TRBJ1-6. Per the germline V gene, CDR1 is MNHEY and CDR2 is SVGAGI. The CDR3 length is 17 residues.

The chain's CDR3 is CASSLVRWESSYEQYF. The chain carries TRBV7-2 and TRBJ2-7. The CDR3 sequence is 16 residues long. Germline CDR1 is SGHTA and CDR2 is FQGNSA.

The chain has TRBV28 and TRBJ2-1. This CDR3 has 15 amino acids. Germline-derived CDR1 and CDR2 are MDHEN and SYDVKM. Here the CDR3 reads CASRPQGFSYNEQFF.

This chain's CDR3 is CASSQDRPDGGETQYF. This chain links TRBV4-2 with TRBJ2-5; the TCRdb call, TRBD1, lacks DNA for checking. The CDR3 is made up of 16 amino acids. Germline assignment: CDR1 LGHNA and CDR2 YNFKEQ.

The rearrangement links TRBV12-3 or TRBV12-4 to TRBJ1-1. The CDR3 has 12 residues. CDR3 sequence reads: CASSLSKTEAFF.

The V gene is TRBV7-9, the J gene TRBJ1-6. This CDR3 is built from 12 residues. CDR1 is SEHNR and CDR2 is FQNEAQ in the germline V gene (reference sequence). CDR3 in amino acids: CASSSNNSPLHF. The whole variable domain, filled in from reference TRBV7-9 and TRBJ1-6, reads DTGVSQNPRHKITKRGQNVTFRCDPISEHNRLYWYRQTLGQGPEFLTYFQNEAQLEKSRLLSDRFSAERPKGSFSTLEIQRTEQGDSAMYLCASSSNNSPLHFGNGTRLTVT.

This sequence joins TRBV7-9 and TRBJ2-4. CDR3 length: 13 residues. Germline CDR1 and CDR2: SEHNR and FQNEAQ (reference sequence). CDR3 amino acids: CASSLGSENIQYF.

The V gene is TRBV20-1, the J gene TRBJ2-7. The germline CDR1 and CDR2 sequences are DFQATT and SNEGSKA (reference sequence). This CDR3 is built from 11 residues. The CDR3 region is CSARGDYEQYF.

The chain links TRBV12-3 or TRBV12-4 to TRBJ1-1; TCRdb selects TRBD1, and the lack of DNA leaves this call unchecked. The CDR3 loop spans 12 amino acids. CDR3 loop: CASTSGGTEAFF.

The chain has TRBV5-1 and TRBJ2-3; no DNA is available, so the TRBD1 call from TCRdb remains unchecked. Germline V gene data show CDR1 as SGHRS and CDR2 as YFSETQ. This CDR3 contains 18 residues. CDR3 amino acids: CASKAGGVGYLGTDTQYF.

The J gene is TRBJ2-7, the V gene TRBV20-1. Germline loops: CDR1 DFQATT, CDR2 SNEGSKA (reference sequence). There are 15 residues in the CDR3. The CDR3 region is CSAREAAHSPYEQYF.

V is TRBV29-1 and J is TRBJ2-2; TCRdb outputs TRBD2, but without DNA this stays unchecked. This CDR3 has 16 residues. Germline CDR1 SQVTM, CDR2 ANQGSEA. The CDR3 here is CSVLGTFQGHTGELFF.

The chain links TRBV12-3 or TRBV12-4 to TRBJ2-1; the D call of TRBD2 rests on TCRdb alone, since no DNA is present to check it. This CDR3 comprises 21 residues. CDR3 sequence reads: CASSPTGLAGGGGSSYNEQFF.

CDR3 protein: CASSEGIPYEQYF. The V call is TRBV10-1, the J call TRBJ2-7. The CDR3 is made up of 13 amino acids. The germline gives CDR1 WNHNN, CDR2 SYGVQD (reference sequence).

The rearrangement uses TRBV28 and TRBJ2-1; there is no DNA to check the TCRdb D call of TRBD1. The CDR3 has 16 residues. The germline CDR1 and CDR2 sequences are MDHEN and SYDVKM. CDR3: CASSLLTGGTYNEQFF.

The chain combines TRBV28 with TRBJ1-1. This CDR3 has 14 amino acids. Germline CDR1 MDHEN, CDR2 SYDVKM. This CDR3 is CASSLSWGSSEAFF.

This rearrangement joins TRBV29-1 to TRBJ2-3. The CDR3 runs 12 residues. CDR1 is SQVTM and CDR2 is ANQGSEA in the germline V gene. This CDR3 is CSVETRTDTQYF.

The J gene is TRBJ2-5, the V gene TRBV9; TCRdb proposes TRBD1, but this gene call is untestable without DNA. The CDR3 consists of 13 residues. Germline-derived CDR1 and CDR2 are SGDLS and YYNGEE. CDR3 residues: CASSVGGRETQYF.

This sequence joins TRBV12-5 and TRBJ2-7; TCRdb's assignment of TRBD1 cannot be checked, as there is no DNA. The CDR3 loop spans 12 amino acids. Germline CDR1 reads LGHNT; CDR2 reads FRNRAP. The CDR3 spells CASAQGTYEQYF.

The rearrangement uses TRBV14 and TRBJ1-1. The CDR3 runs 16 residues. Germline assignment: CDR1 SGHDN and CDR2 FVKESK. CDR3 residues: CASSQEGWATNTEAFF.

This rearrangement joins TRBV7-6 to TRBJ2-3; TCRdb selects TRBD2, and the lack of DNA leaves this call unchecked. In germline, CDR1 is SGHVS, CDR2 FNYEAQ. The CDR3 is 16 amino acids. This chain's CDR3 is CASSLGAAPSTDTQYF.

This rearrangement joins TRBV19 to TRBJ2-1; TCRdb picks TRBD2, but there is no DNA to check that call. Per the germline V gene, CDR1 is LNHDA and CDR2 is SQIVND (reference sequence). This CDR3 contains 16 residues. This CDR3 reads CASSPSSGGSYNEQFF.